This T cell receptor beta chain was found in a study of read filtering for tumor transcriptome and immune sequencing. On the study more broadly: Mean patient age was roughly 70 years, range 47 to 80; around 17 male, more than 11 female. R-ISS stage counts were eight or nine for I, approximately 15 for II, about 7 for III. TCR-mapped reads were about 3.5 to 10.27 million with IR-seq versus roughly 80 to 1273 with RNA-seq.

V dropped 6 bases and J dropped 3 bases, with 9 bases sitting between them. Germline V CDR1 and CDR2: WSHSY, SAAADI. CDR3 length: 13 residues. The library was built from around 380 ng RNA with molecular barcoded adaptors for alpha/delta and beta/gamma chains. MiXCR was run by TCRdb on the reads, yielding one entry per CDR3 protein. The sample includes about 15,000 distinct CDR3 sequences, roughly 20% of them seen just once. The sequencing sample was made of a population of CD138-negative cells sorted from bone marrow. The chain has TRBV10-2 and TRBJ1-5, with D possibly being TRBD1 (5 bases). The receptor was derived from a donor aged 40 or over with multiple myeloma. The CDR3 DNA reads TGCGCCAGCAGAGGGGCCCTCAATCAGCCCCAGCATTTT. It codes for CASRGALNQPQHF.